One and the same sample provided the 4 T cell receptor beta chains below, sequenced in a study of T cell repertoires in cytomegalovirus infection. In TCRdb, the reads were re-called with MiXCR into one record per CDR3 protein. The table has roughly 320,000 distinct CDR3 sequences, more than 8% seen once. The sequenced sample consisted of PBMCs. Receptors originate from a human donor in good health (CMV status not recorded). Some clones in this sample may be carry-over from other donors' samples.

This clonotype has at least ten counts. This rearrangement joins TRBV20-1 to TRBJ2-4, with TRBD2 matching over 11 bases. The CDR3 extends over 17 amino acids. V gave up 0 bases and J gave up 2 bases; unmatched junction bases: 6. Germline V gene lookup returns CDR1 DFQATT and CDR2 SNEGSKA (reference sequence). The CDR3 here is CSARDSSSGRSKNIQYF. The CDR3 region has the DNA TGCAGTGCTAGAGACTCCTCTAGCGGGAGGTCCAAAAACATTCAGTACTTC.

A remark on this clonotype: This sequence may be a read error, since a much larger clone differs from it by one base. The J gene is TRBJ2-2, the V gene TRBV7-8; D is ambiguous. Germline CDR1 and CDR2: SGHVS and FQNEAQ. CDR3 length: 16 amino acids. As DNA, the CDR3 is TGTGTCAGCAGCTTTGGGGAAGGCCCTAACACCGGGGAGCTGTTTTTT. Protein sequence: CVSSFGEGPNTGELFF.

The V call is TRBV11-2, the J call TRBJ2-3; TRBD2 is a possible D gene (5 bases). From germline, CDR1 is SGHAT and CDR2 FQNNGV. V shed 3 bases and J shed 0 bases, with 19 bases lying between them. The CDR3 is 18 amino acids. Here the CDR3 DNA reads TGTGCCAGCAGCTTCGGCCGGGGTCGCGGAACTAGCACAGATACGCAGTATTTT. The encoded protein is CASSFGRGRGTSTDTQYF.

This clonotype came up a few times. V is TRBV7-8 and J is TRBJ2-7; tentatively, D is TRBD2 (6 bases). V was cut by 5 bases and J by 2 bases, with 13 bases left in between. Looked up from germline, CDR1 is SGHVS and CDR2 is FQNEAQ. The CDR3 is made up of 14 amino acids. CDR3 amino acids: CASSTGLNPYEQYF. CDR3 sequence (DNA): TGTGCCAGCAGCACCGGACTAAACCCCTACGAGCAGTACTTC.